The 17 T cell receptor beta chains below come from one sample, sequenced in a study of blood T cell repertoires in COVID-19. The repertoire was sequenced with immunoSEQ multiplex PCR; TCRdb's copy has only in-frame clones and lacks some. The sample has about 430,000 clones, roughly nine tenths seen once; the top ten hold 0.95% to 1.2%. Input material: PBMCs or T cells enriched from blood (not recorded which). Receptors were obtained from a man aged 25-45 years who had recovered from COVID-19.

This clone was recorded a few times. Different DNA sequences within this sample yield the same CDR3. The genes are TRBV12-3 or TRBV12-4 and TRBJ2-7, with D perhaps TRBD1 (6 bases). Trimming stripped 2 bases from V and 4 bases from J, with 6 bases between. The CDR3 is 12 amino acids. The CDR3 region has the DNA TGTGCCAGCAGTTTAACAGGGTACGAGCAGTACTTC. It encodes CASSLTGYEQYF.

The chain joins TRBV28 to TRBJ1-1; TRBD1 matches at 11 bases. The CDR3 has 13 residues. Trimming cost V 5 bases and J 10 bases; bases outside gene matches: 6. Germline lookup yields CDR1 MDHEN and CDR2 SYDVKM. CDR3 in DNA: TGTGCCAGCAGTCTGTCGGACAGGGGGCTAGCTTTCTTT. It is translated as CASSLSDRGLAFF.

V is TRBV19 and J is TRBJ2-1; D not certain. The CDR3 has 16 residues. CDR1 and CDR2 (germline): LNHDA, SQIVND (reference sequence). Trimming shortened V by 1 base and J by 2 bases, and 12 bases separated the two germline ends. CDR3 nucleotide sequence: TGTGCCAGTAGTATAGGCCCCCCTTGGCCCTACAATGAGCAGTTCTTC. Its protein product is CASSIGPPWPYNEQFF.

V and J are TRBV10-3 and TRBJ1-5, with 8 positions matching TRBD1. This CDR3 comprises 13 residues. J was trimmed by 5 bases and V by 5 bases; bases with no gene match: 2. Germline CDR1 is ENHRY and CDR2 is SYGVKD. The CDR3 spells CAISPTGDQPQHF. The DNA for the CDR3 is TGTGCCATCAGTCCGACAGGGGATCAGCCCCAGCATTTT.

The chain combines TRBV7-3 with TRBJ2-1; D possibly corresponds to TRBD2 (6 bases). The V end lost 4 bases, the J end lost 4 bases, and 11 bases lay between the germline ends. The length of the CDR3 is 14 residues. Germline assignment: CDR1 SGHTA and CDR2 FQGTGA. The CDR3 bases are TGTGCCAGCAGCTCGCTGGAGGGGTACAATGAGCAGTTCTTC. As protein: CASSSLEGYNEQFF.

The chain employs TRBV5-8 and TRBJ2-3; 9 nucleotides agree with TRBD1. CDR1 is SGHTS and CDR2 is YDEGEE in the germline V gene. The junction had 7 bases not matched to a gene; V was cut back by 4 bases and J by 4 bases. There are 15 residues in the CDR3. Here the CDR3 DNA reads TGTGCCAGCAGCAGGGACAGGGCTCTATCAGATACGCAGTATTTT. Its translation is CASSRDRALSDTQYF.

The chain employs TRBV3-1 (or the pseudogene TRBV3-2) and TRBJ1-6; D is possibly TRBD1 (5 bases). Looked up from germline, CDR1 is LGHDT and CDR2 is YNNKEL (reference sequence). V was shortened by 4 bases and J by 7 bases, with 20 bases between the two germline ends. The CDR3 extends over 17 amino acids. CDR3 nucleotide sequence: TGTGCCAGCAGCCCAGGGCAGCGGGCCAACCTAAATTCACCCCTCCACTTT. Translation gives CASSPGQRANLNSPLHF.

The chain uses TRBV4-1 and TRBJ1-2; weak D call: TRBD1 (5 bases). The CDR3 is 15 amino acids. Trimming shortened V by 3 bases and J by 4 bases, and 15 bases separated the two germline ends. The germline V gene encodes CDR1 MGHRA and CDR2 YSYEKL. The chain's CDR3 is CASSHQKGTGYGYTF. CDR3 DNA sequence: TGCGCCAGCAGCCACCAAAAAGGGACTGGCTATGGCTACACCTTC.

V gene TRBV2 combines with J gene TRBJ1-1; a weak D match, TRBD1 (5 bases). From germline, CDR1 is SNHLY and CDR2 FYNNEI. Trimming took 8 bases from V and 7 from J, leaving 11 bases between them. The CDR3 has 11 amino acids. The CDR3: CASGQGYEAFF. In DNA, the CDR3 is TGTGCCAGCGGGCAGGGCTATGAAGCTTTCTTT. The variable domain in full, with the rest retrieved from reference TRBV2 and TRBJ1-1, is EPEVTQTPSHQVTQMGQEVILRCVPISNHLYFYWYRQILGQKVEFLVSFYNNEISEKSEIFDDQFSVERPDGSNFTLKIRSTKLEDSAMYFCASGQGYEAFFGQGTRLTVV.

The CDR3 loop is CSASATGGNSEAFF. CDR3 DNA sequence: TGCAGTGCTAGTGCTACAGGGGGTAATTCTGAAGCTTTCTTT. The V and J genes are TRBV20-1 and TRBJ1-1; TRBD1 agrees at 8 bases. In germline, CDR1 is DFQATT, CDR2 SNEGSKA (reference sequence). The V gene end was trimmed by 3 bases and the J gene end by 6 bases; junction bases not matched to a gene: 9. The CDR3 contains 14 residues.

The CDR3 here is CASRPSGVNTGELFF. Written as DNA, the CDR3 is TGTGCCAGCAGGCCTAGCGGAGTGAACACCGGGGAGCTGTTTTTT. The J gene is TRBJ2-2, the V gene TRBV27, with 7 bases matching TRBD2. This CDR3 region has 15 residues. The ends lost 6 bases at V and 1 base at J; junction bases unmatched: 5. Germline V gives CDR1 MNHEY, CDR2 SMNVEV (reference sequence).

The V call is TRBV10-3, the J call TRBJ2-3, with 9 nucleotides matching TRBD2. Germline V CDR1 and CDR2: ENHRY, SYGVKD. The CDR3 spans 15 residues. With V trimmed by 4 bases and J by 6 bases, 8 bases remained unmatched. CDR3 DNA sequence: TGTGCCATCAGTGCAAATAGCGGGGGAGGGGATACGCAGTATTTT. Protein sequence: CAISANSGGGDTQYF.

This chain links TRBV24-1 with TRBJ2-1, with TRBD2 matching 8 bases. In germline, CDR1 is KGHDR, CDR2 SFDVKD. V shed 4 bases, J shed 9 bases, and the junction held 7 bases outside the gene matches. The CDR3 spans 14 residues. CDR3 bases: TGTGCCACCAGTGAAGCGGGACTAGTCTCTGAGCAGTTCTTC. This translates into CATSEAGLVSEQFF.

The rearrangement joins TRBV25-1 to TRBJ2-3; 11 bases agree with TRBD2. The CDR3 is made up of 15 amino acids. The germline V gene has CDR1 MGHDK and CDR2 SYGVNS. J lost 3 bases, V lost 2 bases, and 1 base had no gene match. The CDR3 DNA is TGTGCCAGCAGTGAAACTAGCGGGAGAACAGATACGCAGTATTTT. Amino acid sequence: CASSETSGRTDTQYF.

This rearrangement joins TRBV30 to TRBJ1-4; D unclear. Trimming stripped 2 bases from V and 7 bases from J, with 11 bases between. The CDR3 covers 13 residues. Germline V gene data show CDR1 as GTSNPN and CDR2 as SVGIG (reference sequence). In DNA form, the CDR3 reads TGTGCCTGGAGTTACAACCCTGGTGAAAAACTGTTTTTT. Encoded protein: CAWSYNPGEKLFF.

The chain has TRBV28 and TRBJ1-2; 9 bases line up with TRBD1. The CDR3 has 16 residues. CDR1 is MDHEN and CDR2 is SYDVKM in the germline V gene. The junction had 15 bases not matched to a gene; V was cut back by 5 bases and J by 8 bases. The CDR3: CASSLGRSGQGGGYTF. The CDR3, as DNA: TGTGCCAGCAGTCTTGGTAGATCGGGACAGGGAGGAGGCTACACCTTC.

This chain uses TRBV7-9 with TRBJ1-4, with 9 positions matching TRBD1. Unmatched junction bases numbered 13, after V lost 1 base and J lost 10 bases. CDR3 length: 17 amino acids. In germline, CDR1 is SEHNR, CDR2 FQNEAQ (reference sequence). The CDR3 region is CASSLVGTGKDLGKLFF. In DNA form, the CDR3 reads TGTGCCAGCAGCTTAGTTGGGACAGGGAAAGATTTGGGAAAACTGTTTTTT.